Detailed here is one T cell receptor (beta chain). There is no known antigen for this receptor. No clone much larger than this one lies a single base away; base qualities are absent. The data originate from a study of blood T cell repertoires in COVID-19 (dated by TCRdb to the early 2020s). About the study as a whole: The collaborator samples originated in the United States, Italy and Spain and spanned the acute and convalescent phases of COVID-19. Deeply sampled blood TCRbeta repertoires from subjects exposed to, actively infected with, or recovered from COVID-19 were included in the dataset. Nearly every sample came with metadata listing a de-identified subject ID, COVID-19 status, age in years and sex. Samples were obtained from the ongoing ImmuneRACE study (first 160 participants) and from over 1,000 subjects provided by 6 global collaborators. The repertoires were released in a freely available public database intended as a resource for research on the immune response to SARS-CoV-2. The prospective study material was composed of cDNA or gDNA derived from T cells, B-cell-depleted T cells, or PBMCs. Where HLA class I and class II types were available, the types were taken from metadata supplied by the sample provider, not from assay-based typing.

What the authors observed across the whole study: Clinical and demographic metadata were provided uncurated, with the amount varying by source and participant.

The germline V gene (reference sequence) supplies CDR1 LNHNV and CDR2 YYDKDF. Trimming takes 4 bases from V and 6 bases from J, and the germline ends sit 18 bases apart. The CDR3 holds 16 amino acids from the cysteine to the phenylalanine. Kept here is only the CDR3 DNA, which spans 48 bases and is read in frame from base 1. The immunoSEQ Assay, a bias-controlled multiplex PCR, was used to amplify TCRbeta CDR3 regions from genomic DNA. On the authors' methods: The number of nucleated cells in each sample was estimated by amplification of reference gene primers within the assay. To quantify the absolute abundance of each unique TCRbeta CDR3 rearrangement, sequence reads were collapsed and filtered. For each sample, productive Simpson clonality was calculated by taking the square root of Simpson's diversity index across productive rearrangements. What TCRdb holds here is the immuneACCESS table cut down to in-frame rearrangements. Part of the clones is not present; checked against another copy, under half of the missing clones reflect an unresolved V gene, and the others are unexplained. From that table come the V and J calls and clone size; the DNA was used to work out D and trimming. For this sample the table gives more than 200,000 clones, of which about nine tenths were detected only once. The top ten hold about 6.3% of the sample.

Participants in the prospective study were aged roughly 18 to 89 years, lived in under 30 United States geographic areas, and enrolled through a virtual design. Cohort assignment in the prospective study relied on participant-reported clinical history from a screening survey and a study questionnaire. In the prospective study, mobile phlebotomists collected whole blood, serum and a nasopharyngeal or oropharyngeal swab from each participant. Prospective study participants could optionally give additional blood draws and questionnaires over an approximately two-month period. Blood samples from the prospective study were shipped frozen or at room temperature prior to DNA extraction.

The chain was built from TRBV15 and TRBJ2-2; TRBD1 is a possible D gene, resting on 6 matching bases. Specimen: PBMCs or T cells enriched from blood (not recorded which). This clonotype was sampled from a woman in her thirties with acute COVID-19. The nucleotides are TGTGCCACCAGCACCACAGGGAGAGGGCATGCCGGGGAGCTGTTTTTT. Its protein reads: CATSTTGRGHAGELFF.